These 5 T cell receptor beta chains came from one sample sequenced in a study of breast tumors, draining lymph nodes, adjacent tissues. Samples came from axillary lymph nodes draining the breast cancer. TCRdb called the multiplex PCR reads again in MiXCR, with one record for every CDR3 protein. Among some 150,000 distinct CDR3 sequences listed, more than 20% were seen once. Sequenced sample: axillary lymph node tissue. The receptor source for this set is a female donor with breast cancer. Some clones in this sample may be carry-over from other donors' samples.

As for this clonotype: Germline is not matched at one junction end, which may reflect a read error. The rearrangement uses TRBV2 and TRBJ1-4, with D perhaps matching TRBD1 (5 bases). The CDR3 totals 13 residues. Germline CDR1 and CDR2: SNHLY and FYNNEI. The CDR3 DNA follows: TGTGCCAGCAGTGGGGGGGGTAATGAAAAACCGTTTTTC. Translating gives CASSGGGNEKPFF.

This clonotype was seen a handful of times. The V and J genes are TRBV5-1 and TRBJ2-5; D possibly matches TRBD1 or TRBD2 (5 bases each). This CDR3 comprises 16 residues. The V gene lost 5 bases and the J gene lost 2 bases, with 19 bases spanning the gap. Germline CDR1 SGHRS, CDR2 YFSETQ. This CDR3 is CASRSGPNLGQETQYF. The CDR3 DNA reads TGCGCCAGCAGATCGGGGCCGAATTTGGGGCAAGAGACCCAGTACTTC.

This clonotype was counted a few times. This chain connects TRBV18 to TRBJ2-5; TRBD2 might be the D (6 bases). Germline CDR1 reads KGHSH; CDR2 reads LQKENI. The V end lost 2 bases, the J end lost 4 bases, and 11 bases lay between the germline ends. This CDR3 spans 14 amino acids. CDR3 sequence: CASSPGLGRETQYF. The CDR3 DNA follows: TGTGCCAGCTCACCAGGACTCGGGAGAGAGACCCAGTACTTC.

This clonotype was detected many times. This CDR3 is CASGRGTAETQYF. Here the CDR3 DNA reads TGTGCCAGCGGTAGGGGAACGGCTGAGACCCAGTACTTC. The chain recombines TRBV11-3 with TRBJ2-5; D is possibly TRBD1 (5 bases). Trimming pared 8 bases from V and 5 bases from J, leaving 15 bases between. CDR1 is SGHNT and CDR2 is YENEEA in the germline V gene. This CDR3 comprises 13 residues.

This clonotype appeared many times. CDR3 nucleotides: TGTGCCAGCCAGGGGGCAGGACTCTATGGCTACACCTTC. Protein sequence: CASQGAGLYGYTF. The gene calls are TRBV6-5 and TRBJ1-2, with 8 bases lining up with TRBD1. The CDR3 is made up of 13 amino acids. The V gene's germline CDR1 is MNHEY and CDR2 SVGAGI. V lost 8 bases and J lost 4; bases outside the gene matches: 6.